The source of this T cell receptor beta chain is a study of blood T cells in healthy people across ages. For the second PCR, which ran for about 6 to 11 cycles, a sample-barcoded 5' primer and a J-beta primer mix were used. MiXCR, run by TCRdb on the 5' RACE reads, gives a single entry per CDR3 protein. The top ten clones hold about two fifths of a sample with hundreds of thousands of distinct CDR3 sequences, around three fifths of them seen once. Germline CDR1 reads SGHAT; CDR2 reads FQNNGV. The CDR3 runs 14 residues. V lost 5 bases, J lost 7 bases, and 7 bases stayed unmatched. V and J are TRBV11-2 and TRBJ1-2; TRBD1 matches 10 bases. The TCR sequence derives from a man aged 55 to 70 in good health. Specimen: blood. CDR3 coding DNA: TGTGCCAGCAGCCAAGGTTGGACAGGGGGTGGCTACACCTTC. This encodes CASSQGWTGGGYTF.